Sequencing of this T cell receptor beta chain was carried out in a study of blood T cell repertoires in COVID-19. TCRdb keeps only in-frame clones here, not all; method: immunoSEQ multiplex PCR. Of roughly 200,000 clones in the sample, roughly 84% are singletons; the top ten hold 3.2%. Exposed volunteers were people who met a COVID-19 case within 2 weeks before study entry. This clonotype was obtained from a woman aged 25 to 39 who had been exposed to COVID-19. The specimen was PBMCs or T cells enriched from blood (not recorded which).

The DNA for the CDR3 is TGCAGCGCCCTACAGGGGGTGGGTCAGTACGAGCAGTACTTC. Translating it yields CSALQGVGQYEQYF. The V call is TRBV29-1, the J call TRBJ2-7, with TRBD1 matching 8 bases. CDR3 length: 14 residues. Germline CDR1 is SQVTM and CDR2 is ANQGSEA. Trimming at V came to 7 bases and at J to 4 bases, leaving 12 bases not matched to a gene.